The 9 T cell receptor beta chains given below trace back to one sample, sequenced in a study of CD8+CD57+ T cells in acquired aplastic anemia. By flow cytometry, patients selected for sequencing had shown an expansion of CD8+CD57+ cells. Profiles of TCR beta VDJ and CDR3 were generated from a genomic DNA template. TCRdb redid the calling of the reads with MiXCR, one entry per CDR3 protein. The sample has about 120,000 distinct CDR3 sequences, about 43% seen once. Sequences were obtained from sorted CD4+, CD8+, or CD8+CD57+ T cells (not recorded which) from PBMCs. These receptors all stem from a human donor with aplastic anemia.

The rearrangement uses TRBV2 and TRBJ1-6, with 9 nucleotides matching TRBD1. CDR3 length: 15 amino acids. In germline, CDR1 is SNHLY, CDR2 FYNNEI. V trimming: 4 bases; J trimming: 4 bases; junction bases outside the gene matches: 2. CDR3: CASSGGQGYNSPLHF. Here the CDR3 DNA reads TGTGCCAGCAGTGGGGGACAGGGTTATAATTCACCCCTCCACTTT.

This rearrangement joins TRBV7-6 to TRBJ2-7; 7 bases are shared with TRBD1. The germline gives CDR1 SGHVS, CDR2 FNYEAQ. J lost 6 bases, V lost 5 bases, and 7 bases had no gene match. The CDR3 is 13 amino acids. The CDR3 is CASSARQGVEQYF. CDR3 DNA sequence: TGTGCCAGCAGCGCACGACAGGGTGTCGAGCAGTACTTC.

The V gene is TRBV6-2 or TRBV6-3, the J gene TRBJ1-2; a possible D gene is TRBD1 (5 bases). The V and J ends lost 10 bases and 0 bases respectively, with 12 bases between them. The germline V gene has CDR1 MNHEY and CDR2 SVGEGT. The CDR3 has 13 residues. The DNA of the CDR3 is TGTGCCACCGCAGGGCCCCCTAACTATGGCTACACCTTC. It is translated as CATAGPPNYGYTF.

This clonotype was seen ten or more times. V is TRBV6-4 and J is TRBJ1-3; a weak D match, TRBD1 (5 bases). This CDR3 comprises 15 residues. Trimming cost V 8 bases and J 5 bases, with 19 bases left between them. Germline CDR1 is MRHNA and CDR2 is SNTAGT. CDR3 in amino acids: CASLGHPTVRNTIYF. The CDR3 DNA is TGTGCCAGCCTTGGACACCCTACTGTTCGAAACACCATATATTTT.

This clonotype was detected many times. The chain couples TRBV14 to TRBJ2-1, with TRBD2 as a possible D gene (6 bases). CDR1 SGHDN and CDR2 FVKESK come from the germline V gene. The germline V and J ends were trimmed by 1 base and 13 bases, with 14 bases remaining between them. This CDR3 is 13 amino acids long. The CDR3 DNA sequence: TGTGCCAGCAGCCAAGCGGGACTTCAAATACAGTTCTTC. Its translation is CASSQAGLQIQFF.

The chain employs TRBV20-1 and TRBJ1-1; TRBD1 might be the D (6 bases). The CDR3 contains 14 residues. V lost 5 bases and J 1 base, leaving 14 bases between the germline ends. Germline V CDR1 and CDR2: DFQATT, SNEGSKA (reference sequence). The CDR3 reads CSAGQVDRNTEAFF. The CDR3 nucleotides are TGCAGTGCTGGCCAAGTGGACAGGAACACTGAAGCTTTCTTT.

This clonotype was counted many times. The CDR3 spells CASSSYHREDTDTQYF. The CDR3 nucleotides are TGTGCCAGCAGCTCCTACCACCGGGAAGACACAGATACGCAGTATTTT. The rearrangement joins TRBV5-4 to TRBJ2-3, with a tentative D call TRBD2 (5 bases). This CDR3 has 16 amino acids. Trimming removed 3 bases at V and 2 bases at J, with 16 bases between. Germline CDR1 SGHNT, CDR2 YYREEE (reference sequence).

In this sample, this clonotype turned up once. This chain joins TRBV5-4 and TRBJ2-1; no clear D gene. The CDR3 loop spans 16 amino acids. V was pared by 3 bases and J by 8 bases, with 21 bases between. The germline V gene has CDR1 SGHNT and CDR2 YYREEE (reference sequence). The CDR3 spells CASSSRAGPEMDEQFF. Here the CDR3 DNA reads TGTGCCAGCAGCTCCCGAGCCGGGCCTGAGATGGATGAGCAGTTCTTC.

The chain is built from TRBV10-1 and TRBJ2-6; no clear D. The V end lost 8 bases, the J end lost 2 bases, and 10 bases lay between the germline ends. In germline, CDR1 is WNHNN, CDR2 SYGVQD (reference sequence). The CDR3 contains 14 residues. CDR3 in DNA: TGCGCCAGCTCCCCTGGTGCTGGGGCCAACGTCCTGACTTTC. This codes for CASSPGAGANVLTF.